One sample yielded the 13 T cell receptor beta chains listed below, sequenced in a study of blood T cells in healthy people across ages (dated by TCRdb to between 2014 and 2017). Library preparation employed 5' RACE. Instrument used: Illumina HiSeq 2500. A second roughly 7 to 12 cycle PCR used a sample-barcoded 5' primer and a J-beta primer mix. TCRdb cleaned the public reads at Q25 with fastp, built clones with MiXCR and kept in-frame beta chains. Rows with a matching CDR3 protein are joined into one entry that keeps the most common DNA and genes. The sample table shows about 1,500,000 distinct CDR3 sequences, and 42% are seen once. The top ten clones comprise approximately 7.9% of the sample. The sequencing input was blood. All receptors derive from a young woman in good health.

This clonotype showed up many times. This chain uses TRBV12-3 or TRBV12-4 with TRBJ2-4, with D unclear. This CDR3 region has 16 residues. The germline V and J ends were trimmed by 6 bases and 0 bases, with 15 bases remaining between them. In DNA, the CDR3 is TGTGCCAGCAGCCTCAGTGGCGGAGTAGCCAAAAACATTCAGTACTTC. Translated, it gives CASSLSGGVAKNIQYF.

This chain links TRBV27 with TRBJ1-1, with D unresolved. The V end lost 2 bases, the J end lost 4 bases, and 14 bases lay between the germline ends. The CDR3 spans 15 residues. Germline assignment: CDR1 MNHEY and CDR2 SMNVEV (reference sequence). CDR3 DNA sequence: TGTGCCAGCAGTTTAGGATCGGTTCCGGTCACTGAAGCTTTCTTT. Protein product: CASSLGSVPVTEAFF.

This clonotype was observed a few times. The V gene is TRBV7-2, the J gene TRBJ2-3; 14 bases agree with TRBD2. V lost 1 base, J lost 8 bases, and 5 bases stayed unmatched. Looked up from germline, CDR1 is SGHTA and CDR2 is FQGNSA. This CDR3 has 16 residues. CDR3 coding DNA: TGTGCCAGCAGCTTAGGACTAGCGGGGGGGGCGGGTACGCAGTATTTT. Translation: CASSLGLAGGAGTQYF.

The chain carries TRBV20-1 and TRBJ2-5, with 9 bases identical to TRBD2. This CDR3 is built from 14 residues. The germline CDR1 and CDR2 sequences are DFQATT and SNEGSKA (reference sequence). V lost 6 bases and J lost 4; bases outside the gene matches: 9. In DNA form, the CDR3 reads TGCAGTGCAAACGGACTAGCGTCAATAGAGACCCAGTACTTC. Its translation is CSANGLASIETQYF.

The chain links TRBV4-1 to TRBJ2-2; 14 bases are shared with TRBD2. Per the germline V gene, CDR1 is MGHRA and CDR2 is YSYEKL. The CDR3 spans 19 residues. The J segment lost 4 bases and the V segment lost 5 bases, leaving 12 bases of the junction unmatched. CDR3 protein: CASSKSGTSGSIATGELFF. CDR3 coding DNA: TGCGCCAGCAGCAAGTCCGGGACTAGCGGGAGTATTGCCACCGGGGAGCTGTTTTTT.

V usage is TRBV12-3 or TRBV12-4 and J usage is TRBJ1-1; unclear D gene. Trimming stripped 6 bases from V and 3 bases from J, with 11 bases between. The CDR3 is 13 amino acids. CDR3 loop: CASRLNTDTEAFF. CDR3 nucleotides: TGTGCCAGCAGACTGAATACAGACACTGAAGCTTTCTTT.

This chain links TRBV4-1 with TRBJ2-3; 10 bases align to TRBD2. V shed 3 bases, J shed 5 bases, and the junction held 11 bases outside the gene matches. There are 17 residues in the CDR3. Per the germline V gene, CDR1 is MGHRA and CDR2 is YSYEKL. In DNA form, the CDR3 reads TGCGCCAGCAGCCAGCTACTAGCGGGAATTTATAGAGATACGCAGTATTTT. Translated: CASSQLLAGIYRDTQYF.

This rearrangement joins TRBV6-5 to TRBJ2-1; D is unclear. The CDR3 spans 11 residues. Germline V CDR1 and CDR2: MNHEY, SVGAGI. Between the trimmed V and J ends, which lost 8 bases and 7 bases, there was a span of 9 bases. The CDR3 spells CASHTRNEQFF. CDR3 bases: TGTGCCAGCCACACCCGGAATGAGCAGTTCTTC.

As for this clonotype: A much larger clone differs by one base, so this may be a read error. V gene TRBV19 combines with J gene TRBJ2-7; 12 bases fit TRBD2. This CDR3 spans 15 amino acids. Germline CDR1 reads LNHDA; CDR2 reads SQIVND (reference sequence). The V and J ends lost 6 bases and 7 bases, in that order; junction bases with no gene match: 10. The CDR3 loop reads CASRRTSGDYNEQYF. The CDR3 nucleotides read TGTGCCAGTAGGCGGACTAGCGGGGATTACAATGAGCAGTACTTC.

The chain is built from TRBV11-2 and TRBJ2-1, with TRBD2 matching 13 bases. The CDR3 spans 19 residues. The junction had 13 bases not matched to a gene; V was cut back by 5 bases and J by 3 bases. Per the germline V gene, CDR1 is SGHAT and CDR2 is FQNNGV. CDR3 coding DNA: TGTGCCAGCAGCCCGCTAGACGGGACTAGCGGGACGTTCTACAATGAGCAGTTCTTC. The encoded protein is CASSPLDGTSGTFYNEQFF.

The rearrangement links TRBV7-6 to TRBJ2-3; 11 bases are a match to TRBD1. Trimming cost V 1 base and J 6 bases; bases outside gene matches: 6. There are 16 residues in the CDR3. Germline CDR1 is SGHVS and CDR2 is FNYEAQ. The CDR3 bases are TGTGCCAGCAGCTTAGTCGGGACAGGGGGTTCCGATACGCAGTATTTT. It yields the protein CASSLVGTGGSDTQYF.

This clonotype was observed a handful of times. The chain combines TRBV7-9 with TRBJ2-5; D gene ambiguous. Trimming took off 6 bases at V and 0 bases at J, with 17 bases between the two ends. The CDR3 runs to 16 residues. Germline V CDR1 and CDR2: SEHNR, FQNEAQ (reference sequence). The CDR3: CASRTLPGVYQETQYF. The CDR3 DNA sequence: TGTGCCAGCAGAACCCTCCCCGGAGTGTACCAAGAGACCCAGTACTTC.

About this clonotype itself: Germline and junction disagree at one end, which may indicate a read error. The chain couples TRBV18 to TRBJ2-3; D call uncertain. The germline V gene has CDR1 KGHSH and CDR2 LQKENI. This CDR3 has 16 amino acids. The CDR3 region has the DNA TGTGCCAGCTCACTGGTGGTCGAGCCTCCCGGAGATACGCAGGATTTT. Protein: CASSLVVEPPGDTQDF.